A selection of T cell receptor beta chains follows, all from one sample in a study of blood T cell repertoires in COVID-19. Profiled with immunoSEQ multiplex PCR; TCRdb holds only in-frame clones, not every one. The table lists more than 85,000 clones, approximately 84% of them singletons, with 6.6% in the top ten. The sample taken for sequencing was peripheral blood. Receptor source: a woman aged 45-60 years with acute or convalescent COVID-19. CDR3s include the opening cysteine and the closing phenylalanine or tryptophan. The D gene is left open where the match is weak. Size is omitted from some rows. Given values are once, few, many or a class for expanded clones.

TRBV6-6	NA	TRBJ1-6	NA	TGTGCCAGCAGTGAGCAATCAATTTCACCCCTCCACTTT	CASSEQSISPLHF
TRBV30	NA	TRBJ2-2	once	TGTGCCTGGAGTGTATCTACTAGCTCCTATAGACCCGGGGAGCTGTTTTTT	CAWSVSTSSYRPGELFF
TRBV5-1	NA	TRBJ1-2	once	TGCGCCAGCAGGCCAGGCTCACCGGTTGATTTCCGTGGCTACACCTTC	CASRPGSPVDFRGYTF
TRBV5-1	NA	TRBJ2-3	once	TGCGCCAGCAGCCAGGGGGGAACGACTGCAGATACGCAGTATTTT	CASSQGGTTADTQYF
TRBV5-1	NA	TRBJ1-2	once	TGCGCCAGCAGCTTGTACAACCCGGGAAACTATGGCTACACCTTC	CASSLYNPGNYGYTF
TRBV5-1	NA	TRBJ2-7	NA	TGCGCCAGCAGCCCCGGACAGATCCCCTACGAGCAGTACTTC	CASSPGQIPYEQYF
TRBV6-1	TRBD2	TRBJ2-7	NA	TGTGCCAGCAGTGAACGGGGGGACTACGAGCAGTACTTC	CASSERGDYEQYF
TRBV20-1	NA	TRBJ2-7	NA	TGCAGTGCTCCGGGAATATACGAGCAGTACTTC	CSAPGIYEQYF
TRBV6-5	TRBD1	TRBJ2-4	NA	TGTGCCAGCAGTATGGGACAGGTGCGAAACATTCAGTACTTC	CASSMGQVRNIQYF
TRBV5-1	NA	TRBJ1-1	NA	TGCGCCAGCAGCTTGTCAGGGGAGGGATACGACACTGAAGCTTTCTTT	CASSLSGEGYDTEAFF
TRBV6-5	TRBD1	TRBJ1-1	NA	TGTGCCAGCACCGAAAAGGGGGCCGCTAACACTGAAGCTTTCTTT	CASTEKGAANTEAFF